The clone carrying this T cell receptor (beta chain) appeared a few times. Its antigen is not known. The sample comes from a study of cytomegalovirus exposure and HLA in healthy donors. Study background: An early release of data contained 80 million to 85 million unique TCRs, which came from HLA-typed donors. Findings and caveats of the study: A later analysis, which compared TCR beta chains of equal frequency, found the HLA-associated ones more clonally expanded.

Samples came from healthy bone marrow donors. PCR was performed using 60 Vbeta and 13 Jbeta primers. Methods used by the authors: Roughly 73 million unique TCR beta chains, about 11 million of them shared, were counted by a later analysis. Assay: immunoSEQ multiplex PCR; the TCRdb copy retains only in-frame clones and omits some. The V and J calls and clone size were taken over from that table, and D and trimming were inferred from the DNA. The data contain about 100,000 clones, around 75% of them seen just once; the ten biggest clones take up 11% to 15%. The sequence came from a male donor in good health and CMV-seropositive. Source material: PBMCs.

CDR3 protein: CASGSAQLSLSRLAGGLYNEQFF. The CDR3 region has the DNA TGTGCTAGTGGCTCCGCTCAACTTTCCTTATCTCGACTAGCGGGGGGGCTTTACAATGAGCAGTTCTTC. V is TRBV12-5 and J is TRBJ2-1; 14 bases match TRBD2. CDR1 LGHNT and CDR2 FRNRAP come from the germline V gene. The CDR3 is 23 amino acids. V lost 6 bases to trimming and J lost 4 bases; unmatched junction nucleotides: 26. Full variable domain (outside the CDR3, taken from reference TRBV12-5 and TRBJ2-1): DARVTQTPRHKVTEMGQEVTMRCQPILGHNTVFWYRQTMMQGLELLAYFRNRAPLDDSGMPKDRFSAEMPDATLATLKIQPSEPRDSAVYFCASGSAQLSLSRLAGGLYNEQFFGPGTRLTVL.